Listed below are T cell receptor beta chains from one sample, sequenced in a study of technical replicates of blood from four donors. Clones were sequenced by immunoSEQ multiplex PCR, and TCRdb holds only the in-frame ones, with some missing. The data show about 12,000 clones, with approximately 95% seen just once and about 5.7% held by the top ten. Sequencing was performed on PBMCs. These receptor sequences come from a human donor in good health. Both conserved end residues are part of each CDR3. The D gene is left open where the match is weak. Only part of the rows carry a size: once, few, many, or a class if the clone is expanded.

size	J	D	V	CDR3	DNA
.	TRBJ2-7	TRBD1	TRBV10-3	CATKGTGDNYEQYF	TGTGCCACCAAAGGGACAGGGGACAACTACGAGCAGTACTTC
.	TRBJ1-2	TRBD1	TRBV5-6	CASSLSGTGYGYTF	TGTGCCAGCAGCTTGTCCGGGACAGGGTATGGCTACACCTTC
.	TRBJ1-1	.	TRBV2	CASRTVILNTEAFF	TGTGCCAGCAGGACAGTGATACTGAACACTGAAGCTTTCTTT
.	TRBJ2-2	TRBD2	TRBV5-6	CASSWGLLNTGELFF	TGTGCCAGCAGCTGGGGACTACTGAACACCGGGGAGCTGTTTTTT
.	TRBJ1-3	.	TRBV6-1	CASGRGAGNTIYF	TGTGCCTCCGGGCGGGGGGCTGGAAACACCATATATTTT
.	TRBJ2-5	TRBD2	TRBV5-1	CASVPPSGRVQETQYF	TGCGCCAGCGTCCCCCCTAGCGGGAGAGTTCAGGAGACCCAGTACTTC
.	TRBJ2-5	.	TRBV7-8	CASSLAYQGTQYF	TGTGCCAGCAGCTTAGCCTACCAGGGGACCCAGTACTTC
.	TRBJ2-2	TRBD2	TRBV4-1	CASSQDVVNRGGEDTGELFF	TGCGCCAGCAGCCAAGACGTCGTGAACCGGGGAGGGGAGGACACCGGGGAGCTGTTTTTT
.	TRBJ2-1	.	TRBV28	CAILAGEGQFF	TGTGCCATCCTCGCGGGTGAGGGGCAGTTCTTC
.	TRBJ2-6	.	TRBV14	CASSQALGANVLTF	TGTGCCAGCAGCCAAGCCCTAGGGGCCAACGTCCTGACTTTC
.	TRBJ1-1	.	TRBV6-5	CASSYRQNTEAFF	TGTGCCAGCAGTTACCGACAGAACACTGAAGCTTTCTTT
.	TRBJ2-2	TRBD1	TRBV5-1	CASSPGPRQGANTGELFF	TGCGCCAGCAGCCCGGGCCCTCGACAGGGGGCGAACACCGGGGAGCTGTTTTTT
once	TRBJ2-5	TRBD2	TRBV5-1	CASSLEETSGILRPQETQYF	TGCGCCAGCAGCTTGGAAGAGACTAGCGGGATTCTGCGGCCACAAGAGACCCAGTACTTC
.	TRBJ1-5	.	TRBV27	CASSSAMDQPQHF	TGTGCCAGCAGTTCCGCGATGGATCAGCCCCAGCATTTT
.	TRBJ2-7	.	TRBV29-1	CSAGRGQGLEQYF	TGCAGCGCTGGGCGGGGGCAGGGACTGGAGCAGTACTTC
.	TRBJ2-5	TRBD1	TRBV6-5	CASSLNRGQETQYF	TGTGCCAGCAGCCTAAACAGGGGGCAGGAGACCCAGTACTTC
.	TRBJ2-7	TRBD2	TRBV5-4	CASSAGLAGALPFF	TGTGCCAGCAGCGCCGGACTAGCGGGAGCCCTCCCATTCTTC